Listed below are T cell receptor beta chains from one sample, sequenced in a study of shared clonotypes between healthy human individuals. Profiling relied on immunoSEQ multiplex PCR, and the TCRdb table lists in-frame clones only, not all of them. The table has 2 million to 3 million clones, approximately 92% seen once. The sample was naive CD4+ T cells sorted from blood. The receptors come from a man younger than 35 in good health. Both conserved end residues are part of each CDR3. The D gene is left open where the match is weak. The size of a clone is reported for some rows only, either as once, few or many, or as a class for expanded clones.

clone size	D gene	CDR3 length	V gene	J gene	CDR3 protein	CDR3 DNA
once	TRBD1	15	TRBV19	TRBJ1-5	CASSRETGVSQPQHF	TGTGCCAGTAGTAGGGAGACAGGGGTCAGTCAGCCCCAGCATTTT
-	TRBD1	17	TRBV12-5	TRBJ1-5	CASGLVRGDRGNQPQHF	TGTGCTAGTGGTTTGGTGCGAGGGGACAGGGGAAATCAGCCCCAGCATTTT
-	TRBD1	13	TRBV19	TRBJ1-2	CASSTGQGQRYTF	TGTGCCAGTAGTACCGGACAGGGACAACGCTACACCTTC
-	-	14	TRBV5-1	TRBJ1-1	CASRLGTMNTEAFF	TGCGCCAGCAGGCTTGGGACTATGAACACTGAAGCTTTCTTT
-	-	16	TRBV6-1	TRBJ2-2	CASSAKGWGSTGELFF	TGTGCCAGCAGTGCGAAAGGGTGGGGGAGCACCGGGGAGCTGTTTTTT
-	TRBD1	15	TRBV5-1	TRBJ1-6	CASRGRDSENSPLHF	TGCGCCAGCCGAGGAAGGGACAGCGAGAATTCACCCCTCCACTTT
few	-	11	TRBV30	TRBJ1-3	CAWSVGYTIYF	TGTGCCTGGAGTGTGGGGTACACCATATATTTT
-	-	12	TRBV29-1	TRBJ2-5	CSVAGIGETQYF	TGCAGCGTTGCCGGGATCGGGGAGACCCAGTACTTC
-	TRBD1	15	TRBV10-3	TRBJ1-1	CAISGMGQSNTEAFF	TGTGCCATCAGCGGAATGGGACAGTCGAACACTGAAGCTTTCTTT
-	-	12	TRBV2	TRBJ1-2	CASSEDIFGYTF	TGTGCCAGCAGTGAGGACATATTTGGCTACACCTTC
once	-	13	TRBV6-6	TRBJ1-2	CASRYGSDYGYTF	TGTGCCAGCAGATACGGGTCGGACTATGGCTACACCTTC
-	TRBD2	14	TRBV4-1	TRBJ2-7	CASRTSGGAYEQYF	TGCGCCAGCAGAACTAGCGGGGGGGCGTACGAGCAGTACTTC
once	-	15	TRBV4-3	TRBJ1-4	CASSQGTVNNEKLFF	TGCGCCAGCAGCCAAGGGACAGTAAATAATGAAAAACTGTTTTTT
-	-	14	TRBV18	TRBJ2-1	CASSPLGWGNEQFF	TGTGCCAGCTCACCCCTAGGATGGGGCAATGAGCAGTTCTTC
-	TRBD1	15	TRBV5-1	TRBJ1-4	CASSLASGQGKKLFF	TGCGCCAGCAGCTTGGCCTCGGGACAGGGAAAAAAACTGTTTTTT
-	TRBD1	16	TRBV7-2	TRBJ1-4	CASSEDRGSLREKLFF	TGTGCCAGCAGCGAAGACAGGGGGAGCCTTCGTGAAAAACTGTTTTTT
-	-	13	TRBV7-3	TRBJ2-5	CASSLGDPGAQYF	TGTGCCAGCAGCTTAGGAGACCCCGGAGCCCAGTACTTC
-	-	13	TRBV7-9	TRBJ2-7	CASSLLQSYEQYF	TGTGCCAGCAGCTTATTACAGTCCTACGAGCAGTACTTC
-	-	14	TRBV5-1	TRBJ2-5	CASSLALERETQYF	TGCGCCAGCAGCTTGGCTCTGGAGCGAGAGACCCAGTACTTC
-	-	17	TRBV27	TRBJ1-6	CASSPKSTSSYNSPLHF	TGTGCCAGCAGTCCAAAATCCACGAGCTCCTATAATTCACCCCTCCACTTT
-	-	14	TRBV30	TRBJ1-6	CAWKQVGDNSPLHF	TGTGCCTGGAAACAGGTGGGCGATAATTCACCCCTCCACTTT
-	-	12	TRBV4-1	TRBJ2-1	CASSQEVGEQFF	TGCGCCAGCAGCCAAGAAGTTGGTGAGCAGTTCTTC
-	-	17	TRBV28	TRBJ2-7	CASSPVGGAGGFYEQYF	TGTGCCAGCAGTCCGGTGGGTGGTGCAGGGGGGTTCTACGAGCAGTACTTC
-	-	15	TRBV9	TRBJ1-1	CASSVLTGPNTEAFF	TGTGCCAGCAGCGTACTGACAGGACCGAACACTGAAGCTTTCTTT
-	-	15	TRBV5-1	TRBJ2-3	CASSLEGSPSDTQYF	TGCGCCAGCAGCTTGGAGGGTAGCCCCAGTGATACGCAGTATTTT
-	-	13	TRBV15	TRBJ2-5	CATSKQGQETQYF	TGTGCCACCAGCAAGCAGGGCCAAGAGACCCAGTACTTC
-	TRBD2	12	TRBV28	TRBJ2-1	CASSRTSYEQFF	TGTGCCAGCAGCCGGACTAGCTACGAGCAGTTCTTC
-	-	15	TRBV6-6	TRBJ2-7	CASRPGGPSSYEQYF	TGTGCCAGCAGACCGGGGGGCCCCAGCTCCTACGAGCAGTACTTC
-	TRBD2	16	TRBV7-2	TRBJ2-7	CASSLEGLAVTYEQYF	TGTGCCAGCAGCTTAGAGGGCCTAGCGGTCACCTACGAGCAGTACTTC
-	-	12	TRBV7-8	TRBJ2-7	CASSLENYEQYF	TGTGCCAGCAGCTTAGAGAACTACGAGCAGTACTTC
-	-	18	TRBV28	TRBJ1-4	CASSFVPRVGTTNEKLFF	TGTGCCAGCAGTTTCGTCCCCAGGGTAGGGACAACTAATGAAAAACTGTTTTTT
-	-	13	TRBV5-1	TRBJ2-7	CASSLVDSYEQYF	TGCGCCAGCAGCTTGGTGGACAGCTACGAGCAGTACTTC
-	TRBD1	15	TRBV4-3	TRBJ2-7	CASSQDRGGGVEQYF	TGCGCCAGCAGCCAGGACAGGGGTGGGGGTGTTGAGCAGTACTTC
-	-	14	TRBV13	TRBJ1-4	CASSRRGVSEKLFF	TGTGCCAGCAGCCGCCGCGGGGTTTCTGAAAAACTGTTTTTT
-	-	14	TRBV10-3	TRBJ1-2	CAISVGGRTYGYTF	TGTGCCATCAGTGTAGGGGGGCGCACCTATGGCTACACCTTC
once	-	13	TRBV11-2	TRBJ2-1	CASSLLGNNEQFF	TGTGCCAGCAGCTTATTAGGGAACAATGAGCAGTTCTTC
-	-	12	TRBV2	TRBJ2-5	CASSGGPGTQYF	TGTGCCAGCAGTGGCGGTCCCGGGACCCAGTACTTC
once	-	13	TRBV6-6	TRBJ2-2	CASSYGAGGELFF	TGTGCCAGCAGTTACGGGGCTGGGGGGGAGCTGTTTTTT
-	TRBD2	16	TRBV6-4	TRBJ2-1	CASSGTISGGADEQFF	TGTGCCAGCAGTGGAACTATTAGCGGGGGGGCAGATGAGCAGTTCTTC
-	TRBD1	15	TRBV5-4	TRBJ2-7	CASSPRTGGPYEQYF	TGTGCCAGCAGCCCGAGGACAGGGGGTCCCTACGAGCAGTACTTC